This TCR beta chain was captured in a study of blood T cell repertoires in COVID-19. In the case of this clone: In the same sample, other DNA sequences code for this CDR3.

The germline CDR1 and CDR2 sequences are SGHRS and YFSETQ. CDR3 size: 13 residues. The V gene lost 2 bases and the J gene lost 2 bases, with 8 bases spanning the gap. Per the original data handling: Amplification of reference gene primers was used by the study to estimate nucleated cell counts. TCRdb keeps only in-frame clones here, not all; method: immunoSEQ multiplex PCR. Clone size and the V and J calls come from that table; the DNA yielded D and trimming. The table lists 40,000 to 55,000 clones, roughly 91% of them singletons. This sequence originates from a man aged 45-60 years with active COVID-19. The chain employs TRBV5-1 and TRBJ2-7, with D perhaps matching TRBD1 (5 bases). The sequencing sample was made of peripheral blood. DNA of the CDR3: TGCGCCAGCAGCTTAGACAGTACCTACGAGCAGTACTTC. This gives the protein CASSLDSTYEQYF.